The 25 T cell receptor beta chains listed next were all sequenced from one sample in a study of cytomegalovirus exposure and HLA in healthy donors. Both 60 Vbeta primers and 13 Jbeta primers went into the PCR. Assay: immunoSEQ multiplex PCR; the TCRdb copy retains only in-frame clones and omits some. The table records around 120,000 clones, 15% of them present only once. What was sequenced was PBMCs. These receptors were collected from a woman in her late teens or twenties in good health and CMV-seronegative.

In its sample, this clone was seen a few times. The CDR3 sequence: CASSPWDTSNQPQHF. CDR3 in DNA: TGTGCCAGCAGCCCGTGGGACACAAGCAATCAGCCCCAGCATTTT. The chain couples TRBV5-5 to TRBJ1-5; the D gene is possibly TRBD1 (6 bases). Germline assignment: CDR1 SGHKS and CDR2 YYEKEE (reference sequence). The CDR3 totals 15 residues. V lost 4 bases, J lost 1 base, and 12 bases lay in between.

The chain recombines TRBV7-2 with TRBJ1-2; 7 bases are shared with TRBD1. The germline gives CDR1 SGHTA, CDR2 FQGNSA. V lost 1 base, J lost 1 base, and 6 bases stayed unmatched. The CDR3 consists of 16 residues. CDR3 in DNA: TGTGCCAGCAGCTTAGTGGGGACAGCGTATAACTATGGCTACACCTTC. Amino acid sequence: CASSLVGTAYNYGYTF. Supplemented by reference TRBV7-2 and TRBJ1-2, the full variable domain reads GAGVSQSPSNKVTEKGKDVELRCDPISGHTALYWYRQSLGQGLEFLIYFQGNSAPDKSGLPSDRFSAERTGGSVSTLTIQRTQQEDSAVYLCASSLVGTAYNYGYTFGSGTRLTVV.

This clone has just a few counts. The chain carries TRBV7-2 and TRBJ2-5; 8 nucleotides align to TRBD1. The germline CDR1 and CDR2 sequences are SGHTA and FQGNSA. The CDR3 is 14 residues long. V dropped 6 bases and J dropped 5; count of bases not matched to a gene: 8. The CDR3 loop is CASSPSGGRETQYF. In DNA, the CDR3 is TGTGCCAGCAGTCCATCAGGGGGCCGGGAGACCCAGTACTTC.

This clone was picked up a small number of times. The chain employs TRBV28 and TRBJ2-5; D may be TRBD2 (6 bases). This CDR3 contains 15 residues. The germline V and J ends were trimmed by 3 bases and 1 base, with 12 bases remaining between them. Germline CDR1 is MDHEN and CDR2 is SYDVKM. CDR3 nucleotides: TGTGCCAGCAGTTTTCGGGGGTTCACCCAAGAGACCCAGTACTTC. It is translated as CASSFRGFTQETQYF.

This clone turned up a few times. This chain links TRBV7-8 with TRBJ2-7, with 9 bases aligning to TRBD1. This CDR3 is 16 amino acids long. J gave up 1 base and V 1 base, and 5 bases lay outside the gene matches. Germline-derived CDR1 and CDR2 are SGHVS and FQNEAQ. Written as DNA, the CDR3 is TGTGCCAGCAGCTTAGAGACAGGGGGACCGTCCTACGAGCAGTACTTC. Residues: CASSLETGGPSYEQYF.

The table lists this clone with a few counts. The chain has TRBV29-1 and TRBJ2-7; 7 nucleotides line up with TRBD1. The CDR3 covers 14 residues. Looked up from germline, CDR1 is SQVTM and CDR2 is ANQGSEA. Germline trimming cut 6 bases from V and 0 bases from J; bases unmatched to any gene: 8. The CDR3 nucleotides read TGCAGCGTCTCCCGGGACAGCAGCTCCTACGAGCAGTACTTC. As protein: CSVSRDSSSYEQYF.

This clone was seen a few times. As DNA, the CDR3 is TGTGCCAGCAGTGAAGTAATGGACAGCTACTATGGCTACACCTTC. Its protein is CASSEVMDSYYGYTF. J is TRBJ1-2 and V is TRBV6-1, with TRBD1 as a possible D gene (6 bases). Germline V gene data show CDR1 as MNHNS and CDR2 as SASEGT. This CDR3 contains 15 residues. V shed 1 base and J shed 3 bases, with 12 bases lying between them.

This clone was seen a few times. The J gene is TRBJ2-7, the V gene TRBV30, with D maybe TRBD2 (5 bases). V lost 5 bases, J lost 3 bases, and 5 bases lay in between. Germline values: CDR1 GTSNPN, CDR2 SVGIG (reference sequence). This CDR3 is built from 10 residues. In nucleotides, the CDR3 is TGTGCCTGGGCGGGCTACGAGCAGTACTTC. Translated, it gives CAWAGYEQYF.

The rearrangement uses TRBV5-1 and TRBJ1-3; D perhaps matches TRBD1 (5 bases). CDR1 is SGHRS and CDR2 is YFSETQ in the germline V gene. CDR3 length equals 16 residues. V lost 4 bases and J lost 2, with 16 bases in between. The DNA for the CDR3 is TGCGCCAGCAGCCATGGGGGGGAGTCCCCTGGAAACACCATATATTTT. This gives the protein CASSHGGESPGNTIYF.

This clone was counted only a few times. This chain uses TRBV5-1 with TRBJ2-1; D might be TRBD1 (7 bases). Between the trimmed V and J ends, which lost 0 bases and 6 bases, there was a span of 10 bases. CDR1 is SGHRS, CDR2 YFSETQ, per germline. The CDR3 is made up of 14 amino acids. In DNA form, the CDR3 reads TGCGCCAGCAGCTTGGGCGGGACAGTCAATGAGCAGTTCTTC. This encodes CASSLGGTVNEQFF.

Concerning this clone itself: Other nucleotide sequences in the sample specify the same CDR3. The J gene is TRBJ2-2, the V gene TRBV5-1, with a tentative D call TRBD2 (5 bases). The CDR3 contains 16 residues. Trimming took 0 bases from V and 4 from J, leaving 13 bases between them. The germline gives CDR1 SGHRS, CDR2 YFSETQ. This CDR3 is CASSLAPGSGTGELFF. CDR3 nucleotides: TGCGCCAGCAGCTTGGCTCCGGGGTCGGGCACCGGGGAGCTGTTTTTT. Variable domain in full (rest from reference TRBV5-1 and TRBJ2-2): KAGVTQTPRYLIKTRGQQVTLSCSPISGHRSVSWYQQTPGQGLQFLFEYFSETQRNKGNFPGRFSGRQFSNSRSEMNVSTLELGDSALYLCASSLAPGSGTGELFFGEGSRLTVL.

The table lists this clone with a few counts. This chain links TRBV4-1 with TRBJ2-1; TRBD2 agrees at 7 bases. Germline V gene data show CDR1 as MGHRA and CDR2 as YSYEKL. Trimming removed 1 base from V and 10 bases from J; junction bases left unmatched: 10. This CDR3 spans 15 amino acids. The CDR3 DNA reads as TGCGCCAGCAGCCAAGCCTTCGGGAGGTCAAGGGAGCAGTTCTTC. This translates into CASSQAFGRSREQFF.

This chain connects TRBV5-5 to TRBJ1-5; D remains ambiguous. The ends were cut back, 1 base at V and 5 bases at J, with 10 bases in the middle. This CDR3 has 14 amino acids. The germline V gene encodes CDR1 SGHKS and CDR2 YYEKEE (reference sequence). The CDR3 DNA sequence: TGTGCCAGCAGCTTGTCGGTTCAGGATCAGCCCCAGCATTTT. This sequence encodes CASSLSVQDQPQHF.

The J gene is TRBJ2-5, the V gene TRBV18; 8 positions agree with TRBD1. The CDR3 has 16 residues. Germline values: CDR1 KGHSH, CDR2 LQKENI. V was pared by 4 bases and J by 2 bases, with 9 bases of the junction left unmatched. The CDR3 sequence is CASSQQGGAPQETQYF. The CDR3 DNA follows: TGTGCCAGCTCACAACAGGGGGGCGCTCCTCAAGAGACCCAGTACTTC.

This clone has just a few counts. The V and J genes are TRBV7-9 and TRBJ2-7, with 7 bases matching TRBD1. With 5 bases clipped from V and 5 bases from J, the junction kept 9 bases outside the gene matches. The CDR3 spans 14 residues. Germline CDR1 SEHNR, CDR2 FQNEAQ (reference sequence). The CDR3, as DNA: TGTGCCAGCAGCAAAAGGGGGACAGAGGACGAGCAGTACTTC. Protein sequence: CASSKRGTEDEQYF. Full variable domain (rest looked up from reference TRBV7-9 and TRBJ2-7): DTGVSQNPRHKITKRGQNVTFRCDPISEHNRLYWYRQTLGQGPEFLTYFQNEAQLEKSRLLSDRFSAERPKGSFSTLEIQRTEQGDSAMYLCASSKRGTEDEQYFGPGTRLTVT.

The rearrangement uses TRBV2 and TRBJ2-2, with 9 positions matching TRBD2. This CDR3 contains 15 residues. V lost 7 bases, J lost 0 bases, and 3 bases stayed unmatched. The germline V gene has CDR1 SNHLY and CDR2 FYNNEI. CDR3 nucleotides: TGTGCCAGCACGCGACTAGCGGCGAACACCGGGGAGCTGTTTTTT. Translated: CASTRLAANTGELFF. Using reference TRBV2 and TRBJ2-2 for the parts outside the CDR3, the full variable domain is EPEVTQTPSHQVTQMGQEVILRCVPISNHLYFYWYRQILGQKVEFLVSFYNNEISEKSEIFDDQFSVERPDGSNFTLKIRSTKLEDSAMYFCASTRLAANTGELFFGEGSRLTVL.

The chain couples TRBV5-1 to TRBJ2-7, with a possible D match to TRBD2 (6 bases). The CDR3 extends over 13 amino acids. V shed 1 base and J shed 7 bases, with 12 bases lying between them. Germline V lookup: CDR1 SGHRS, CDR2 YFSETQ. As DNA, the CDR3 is TGCGCCAGCAGCTTGTTTGGGACTCGGGAGCAGTACTTC. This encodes CASSLFGTREQYF. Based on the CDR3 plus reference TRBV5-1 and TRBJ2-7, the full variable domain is KAGVTQTPRYLIKTRGQQVTLSCSPISGHRSVSWYQQTPGQGLQFLFEYFSETQRNKGNFPGRFSGRQFSNSRSEMNVSTLELGDSALYLCASSLFGTREQYFGPGTRLTVT.

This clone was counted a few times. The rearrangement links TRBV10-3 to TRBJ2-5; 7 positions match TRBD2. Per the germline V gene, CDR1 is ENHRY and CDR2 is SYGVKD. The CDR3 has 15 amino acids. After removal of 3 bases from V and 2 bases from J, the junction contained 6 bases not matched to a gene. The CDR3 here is CAISDIAREQETQYF. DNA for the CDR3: TGTGCCATCAGTGACATAGCGCGGGAGCAAGAGACCCAGTACTTC.

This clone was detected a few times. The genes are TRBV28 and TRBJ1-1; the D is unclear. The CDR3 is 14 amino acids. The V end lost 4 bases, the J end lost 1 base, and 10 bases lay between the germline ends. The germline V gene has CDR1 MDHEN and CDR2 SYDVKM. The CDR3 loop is CASSYPDWNTEAFF. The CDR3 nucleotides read TGTGCCAGCAGTTACCCGGACTGGAACACTGAAGCTTTCTTT.

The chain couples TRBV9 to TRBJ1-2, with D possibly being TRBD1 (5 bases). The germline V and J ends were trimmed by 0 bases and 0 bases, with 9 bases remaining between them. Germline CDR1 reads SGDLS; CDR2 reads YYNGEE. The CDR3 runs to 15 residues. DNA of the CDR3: TGTGCCAGCAGCGTAGAACCAGGGCCTAACTATGGCTACACCTTC. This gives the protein CASSVEPGPNYGYTF.

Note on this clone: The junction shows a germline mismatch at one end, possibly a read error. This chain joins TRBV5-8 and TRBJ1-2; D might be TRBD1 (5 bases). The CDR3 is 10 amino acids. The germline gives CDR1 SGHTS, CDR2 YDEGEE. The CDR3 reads CASSLGGRAF. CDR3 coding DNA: TGTGCCAGCAGCTTGGGGGGCAGAGCCTTC.

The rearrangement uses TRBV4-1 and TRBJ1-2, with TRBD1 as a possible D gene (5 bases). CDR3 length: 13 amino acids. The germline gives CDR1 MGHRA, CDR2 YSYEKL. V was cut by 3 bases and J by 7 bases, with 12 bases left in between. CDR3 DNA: TGCGCCAGCAGCCACCAGGTCCAGGGTGGCTACACCTTC. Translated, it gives CASSHQVQGGYTF.

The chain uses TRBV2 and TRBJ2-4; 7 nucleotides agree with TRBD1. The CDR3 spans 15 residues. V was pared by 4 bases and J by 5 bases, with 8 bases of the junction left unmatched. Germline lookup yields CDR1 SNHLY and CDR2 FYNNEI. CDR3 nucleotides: TGTGCCAGCAGTGTGGGACAGTCCGTCCAAAACATTCAGTACTTC. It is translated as CASSVGQSVQNIQYF.

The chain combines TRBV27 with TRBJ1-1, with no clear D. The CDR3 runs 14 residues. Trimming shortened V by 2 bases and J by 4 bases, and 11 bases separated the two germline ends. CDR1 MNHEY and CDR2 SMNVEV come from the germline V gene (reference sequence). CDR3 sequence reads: CASSLTRAGTEAFF. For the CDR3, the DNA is TGTGCCAGCAGTTTAACGAGGGCGGGCACTGAAGCTTTCTTT.

CDR3 nucleotide sequence: TGTGCCAGCAGTTCTAGCGGGGGGGCCGCAGATACGCAGTATTTT. This translates into CASSSSGGAADTQYF. The rearrangement uses TRBV6-4 and TRBJ2-3, with TRBD2 matching 12 bases. Germline CDR1 reads MRHNA; CDR2 reads SNTAGT. Trimming cost V 5 bases and J 4 bases; bases outside gene matches: 4. This CDR3 comprises 15 residues.